This T cell receptor (beta chain) was captured by sequencing in a study of T cell changes during pregnancy in multiple sclerosis. This CDR3 has 15 residues. In germline, CDR1 is SGHRS, CDR2 YFSETQ. V was clipped by 2 bases and J by 0 bases, with 9 bases between them. TCRdb's copy holds only in-frame clones and misses some; the assay was immunoSEQ multiplex PCR. The sample contains roughly 72,000 clones, around 92% of which appear only once. The sample in question was peripheral blood, obtained in the first trimester of pregnancy. The chain carries TRBV5-1 and TRBJ1-3; a weak D match, TRBD1 (5 bases). This receptor was identified in a female donor in good health, enrolled as a control in a pregnancy study. The CDR3: CASSLDRVSGNTIYF. CDR3 nucleotides: TGCGCCAGCAGCTTAGACAGAGTCTCTGGAAACACCATATATTTT.